Below are 30 T cell receptor beta chains sequenced from a single sample in a study of cytomegalovirus exposure and HLA in healthy donors. The PCR was carried out with 60 Vbeta primers and 13 Jbeta primers. The method was immunoSEQ multiplex PCR; TCRdb's version includes in-frame clones alone and lacks a portion of them. The data show around 190,000 clones, with around 80% seen just once and 4.4% held by the top ten. Input material: PBMCs. Source of these receptors: a woman in her thirties in good health and CMV-seropositive.

The chain joins TRBV7-2 to TRBJ2-7, with 9 bases matching TRBD2. V lost 8 bases to trimming and J lost 1 base; unmatched junction nucleotides: 6. In germline, CDR1 is SGHTA, CDR2 FQGNSA. The CDR3 spans 14 residues. CDR3 nucleotides: TGTGCCAGCGGAGTGAGCGGGGGGTCCTACGAGCAGTACTTC. Encoded protein: CASGVSGGSYEQYF.

The chain is built from TRBV11-2 and TRBJ1-2; tentatively, D is TRBD1 (6 bases). CDR1 is SGHAT, CDR2 FQNNGV, per germline. This CDR3 contains 14 residues. Trimming left V 5 bases short and J 6 bases short, with 16 bases between. CDR3 in amino acids: CASSPPGRGHGYTF. The CDR3 DNA sequence: TGTGCCAGCAGCCCCCCCGGCAGGGGCCATGGCTACACCTTC.

CDR3 loop: CASSEGTEAFF. The CDR3 DNA sequence: TGTGCCAGCAGTGAGGGCACTGAAGCTTTCTTT. The chain recombines TRBV6-5 with TRBJ1-1, with D uncertain. Per the germline V gene, CDR1 is MNHEY and CDR2 is SVGAGI. The CDR3 contains 11 residues. Trimming took 5 bases from V and 4 from J, leaving 5 bases between them.

The CDR3 loop is CATSRDSIANTEAFF. CDR3 sequence (DNA): TGTGCCACCAGCAGAGATTCTATAGCGAACACTGAAGCTTTCTTT. This sequence joins TRBV15 and TRBJ1-1; D remains ambiguous. Germline V gene sequence: CDR1 LNHNV, CDR2 YYDKDF (reference sequence). Trimming took 0 bases from V and 1 from J, leaving 9 bases between them. This CDR3 region has 15 residues.

J is TRBJ2-7 and V is TRBV6-6, with 9 positions matching TRBD2. The CDR3 extends over 16 amino acids. Germline V gene data show CDR1 as MNHNY and CDR2 as SVGAGI (reference sequence). V trimming: 2 bases; J trimming: 6 bases; junction bases outside the gene matches: 11. The CDR3 sequence is CASSYLTGTSPSEQYF. The CDR3 DNA reads as TGTGCCAGCAGTTACCTTACCGGGACTAGCCCCTCCGAGCAGTACTTC.

This chain uses TRBV9 with TRBJ2-7; 9 bases are a match to TRBD2. The CDR3 spans 14 residues. CDR1 is SGDLS, CDR2 YYNGEE, per germline. V was clipped by 4 bases and J by 3 bases; unmatched bases: 5. The DNA for the CDR3 is TGTGCCAGCAGCCCCCAACTAGCGGGCTACGAGCAGTACTTC. Translating it yields CASSPQLAGYEQYF. The full variable domain, completed using reference TRBV9 and TRBJ2-7, is DSGVTQTPKHLITATGQRVTLRCSPRSGDLSVYWYQQSLDQGLQFLIQYYNGEERAKGNILERFSAQQFPDLHSELNLSSLELGDSALYFCASSPQLAGYEQYFGPGTRLTVT.

The sample holds a few counts of this clone. V and J are TRBV18 and TRBJ2-1; 15 nucleotides agree with TRBD2. The CDR3 loop spans 18 amino acids. Per germline, CDR1 KGHSH and CDR2 LQKENI. V lost 3 bases to trimming and J lost 6 bases; unmatched junction nucleotides: 9. The CDR3 nucleotides read TGTGCCAGCTCACCGGGACTAGCGGGAGGTTCTCAGGGCAATGAGCAGTTCTTC. Protein product: CASSPGLAGGSQGNEQFF.

This chain uses TRBV19 with TRBJ1-2; D might be TRBD1 (5 bases). V was pared by 0 bases and J by 3 bases, with 11 bases between. CDR1 is LNHDA and CDR2 is SQIVND in the germline V gene (reference sequence). The CDR3 is 15 residues long. CDR3 region: CASSIDHGRDYGYTF. The DNA for the CDR3 is TGTGCCAGTAGTATAGATCACGGCAGGGACTATGGCTACACCTTC.

This sequence joins TRBV4-2 and TRBJ2-3, with 11 positions matching TRBD2. CDR1 is LGHNA and CDR2 is YNFKEQ in the germline V gene. Trimming cost V 0 bases and J 1 base; bases outside gene matches: 9. This CDR3 spans 19 amino acids. The CDR3 spells CASSQDDSGGGRGTDTQYF. As DNA, the CDR3 is TGTGCCAGCAGCCAAGACGATAGCGGGGGGGGCAGGGGCACAGATACGCAGTATTTT.

The gene calls are TRBV30 and TRBJ2-1; the match to TRBD2 covers 11 bases. J gave up 10 bases and V 6 bases, and 8 bases lay outside the gene matches. Germline CDR1 is GTSNPN and CDR2 is SVGIG (reference sequence). The CDR3 runs to 13 residues. The CDR3 nucleotides read TGTGCCTGCTTTAGCGGGAGGGCCGTGGAGCAGTTCTTC. Encoded protein: CACFSGRAVEQFF. Complete variable domain (other parts from reference TRBV30 and TRBJ2-1): SQTIHQWPATLVQPVGSPLSLECTVEGTSNPNLYWYRQAAGRGLQLLFYSVGIGQISSEVPQNLSASRPQDRQFILSSKKLLLSDSGFYLCACFSGRAVEQFFGPGTRLTVL.

This clone was seen a few times. The rearrangement uses TRBV19 and TRBJ1-5; D is undetermined. CDR3 length equals 14 residues. Germline V gene data show CDR1 as LNHDA and CDR2 as SQIVND (reference sequence). Trimming took off 10 bases at V and 5 bases at J, with 18 bases between the two ends. The CDR3 DNA sequence: TGTGCCAAACCCCGGCCGGGAATAGATCAGCCCCAGCATTTT. Its translation is CAKPRPGIDQPQHF.

The chain is built from TRBV9 and TRBJ2-7; TRBD1 matches 7 bases. The V gene's germline CDR1 is SGDLS and CDR2 YYNGEE. The CDR3 sequence is 15 residues long. Trimming cost V 3 bases and J 0 bases; bases outside gene matches: 6. The CDR3 DNA reads as TGTGCCAGCAGCGGGAACCGGGACAGCTCCTACGAGCAGTACTTC. It yields the protein CASSGNRDSSYEQYF.

The V gene is TRBV5-1, the J gene TRBJ1-1; TRBD1 matches at 7 bases. The CDR3 totals 15 residues. Germline V CDR1 and CDR2: SGHRS, YFSETQ. Trimming removed 4 bases from V and 4 bases from J; junction bases left unmatched: 10. CDR3 in amino acids: CASSPSLTGSTEAFF. In DNA form, the CDR3 reads TGCGCCAGCAGCCCATCCCTGACAGGGAGCACTGAAGCTTTCTTT.

V usage is TRBV7-9 and J usage is TRBJ2-7; D is unclear. Per germline, CDR1 SEHNR and CDR2 FQNEAQ (reference sequence). V shed 6 bases and J shed 0 bases, with 6 bases lying between them. This CDR3 region has 12 residues. CDR3 residues: CASSRSSYEQYF. In nucleotides, the CDR3 is TGTGCCAGCAGTAGGAGCTCCTACGAGCAGTACTTC. The entire variable domain, with the rest obtained from reference TRBV7-9 and TRBJ2-7, is as follows: DTGVSQNPRHKITKRGQNVTFRCDPISEHNRLYWYRQTLGQGPEFLTYFQNEAQLEKSRLLSDRFSAERPKGSFSTLEIQRTEQGDSAMYLCASSRSSYEQYFGPGTRLTVT.

This clone was observed a handful of times. The rearrangement joins TRBV28 to TRBJ1-1; tentatively, D is TRBD1 (5 bases). This CDR3 is built from 12 residues. CDR1 is MDHEN, CDR2 SYDVKM, per germline. V shed 7 bases and J shed 1 base, with 7 bases lying between them. This CDR3 is CASTQGNTEAFF. Here the CDR3 DNA reads TGTGCCAGCACCCAGGGGAACACTGAAGCTTTCTTT.

Concerning this clone itself: The germline gene is not matched at one end of the junction; a read error may be the cause. The chain recombines TRBV7-9 with TRBJ2-7; possible D gene TRBD2, 6 bases. Germline CDR1 is SEHNR and CDR2 is FQNEAQ (reference sequence). The CDR3 has 17 amino acids. CDR3 coding DNA: TGTTCCAGCAGCTTAGATACTTATGGGGACTGGACCTACGAGCAGTACTTC. The encoded protein is CSSSLDTYGDWTYEQYF.

The CDR3 region has the DNA TGTGCCAGTATGAGGCGCACAAACACCGGGGAGCTGTTTTTT. It encodes CASMRRTNTGELFF. The chain uses TRBV19 and TRBJ2-2; D is uncertain. The CDR3 consists of 14 residues. The germline V gene encodes CDR1 LNHDA and CDR2 SQIVND (reference sequence). The V end was cut by 7 bases, the J end by 2 bases, with 11 bases between.

The V call is TRBV28, the J call TRBJ2-2; 12 nucleotides agree with TRBD2. Germline V gene sequence: CDR1 MDHEN, CDR2 SYDVKM. The CDR3 consists of 17 residues. The trim removed 4 bases at V and 4 bases at J, leaving 7 bases unmatched. This chain's CDR3 is CASSYLAGGPGTGELFF. The CDR3 nucleotides read TGTGCCAGCAGTTATCTAGCGGGAGGGCCGGGCACCGGGGAGCTGTTTTTT.

This rearrangement joins TRBV7-9 to TRBJ1-6; the match to TRBD1 covers 7 bases. In germline, CDR1 is SEHNR, CDR2 FQNEAQ (reference sequence). CDR3 size: 15 residues. J gave up 9 bases and V 7 bases, and 12 bases lay outside the gene matches. The CDR3 spells CASTQRSGGGSPLHF. CDR3 bases: TGTGCCAGCACCCAGCGGTCAGGGGGAGGTTCACCCCTCCACTTT. The full variable domain, in which reference TRBV7-9 and TRBJ1-6 provide the parts outside the CDR3, is DTGVSQNPRHKITKRGQNVTFRCDPISEHNRLYWYRQTLGQGPEFLTYFQNEAQLEKSRLLSDRFSAERPKGSFSTLEIQRTEQGDSAMYLCASTQRSGGGSPLHFGNGTRLTVT.

The V gene is TRBV7-6, the J gene TRBJ1-1; D gene uncertain. The V end was cut by 2 bases, the J end by 0 bases, with 7 bases between. The CDR3 is 14 amino acids. CDR1 and CDR2 from the germline V gene are SGHVS and FNYEAQ. The CDR3, as DNA: TGTGCCAGCAGCTTACCCCAGATGAACACTGAAGCTTTCTTT. It is translated as CASSLPQMNTEAFF.

The chain joins TRBV28 to TRBJ1-6; D not resolved. Trimming left V 2 bases short and J 5 bases short, with 4 bases between. CDR3 size: 13 residues. CDR1 is MDHEN, CDR2 SYDVKM, per germline. CDR3 region: CASSLPDNSPLHF. The CDR3 DNA follows: TGTGCCAGCAGTTTACCAGATAATTCACCCCTCCACTTT.

This clone showed up just a few times. This same CDR3 is encoded by further DNA sequences in the sample. The V and J genes are TRBV9 and TRBJ1-5, with D possibly TRBD1 on 5 matching bases. CDR3 size: 14 residues. CDR1 is SGDLS, CDR2 YYNGEE, per germline. V was cut by 0 bases and J by 1 base, with 5 bases left in between. The chain's CDR3 is CASSVEGSNQPQHF. CDR3 DNA: TGTGCCAGCAGCGTAGAGGGGAGCAATCAGCCCCAGCATTTT. Full variable domain (outside the CDR3, taken from reference TRBV9 and TRBJ1-5): DSGVTQTPKHLITATGQRVTLRCSPRSGDLSVYWYQQSLDQGLQFLIQYYNGEERAKGNILERFSAQQFPDLHSELNLSSLELGDSALYFCASSVEGSNQPQHFGDGTRLSIL.

The chain has TRBV5-8 and TRBJ1-5, with no clear D. The CDR3 loop spans 15 amino acids. V was clipped by 4 bases and J by 0 bases, with 11 bases between them. Germline V gene lookup returns CDR1 SGHTS and CDR2 YDEGEE. CDR3 bases: TGTGCCAGCAGCCCCGAGGGATATAGCAATCAGCCCCAGCATTTT. This codes for CASSPEGYSNQPQHF.

The rearrangement uses TRBV5-1 and TRBJ1-1, with D maybe TRBD1 (6 bases). Germline values: CDR1 SGHRS, CDR2 YFSETQ. The length of the CDR3 is 14 residues. V lost 3 bases to trimming and J lost 2 bases, with 11 bases between them. The CDR3 reads CASSSLQGNTEAFF. The CDR3, as DNA: TGCGCCAGCAGCTCGCTACAGGGCAACACTGAAGCTTTCTTT.

The genes are TRBV11-2 and TRBJ1-2, with 8 positions matching TRBD1. Germline V lookup: CDR1 SGHAT, CDR2 FQNNGV. This CDR3 spans 14 amino acids. The J segment lost 6 bases and the V segment lost 2 bases, leaving 5 bases of the junction unmatched. CDR3 DNA: TGTGCCAGCAGCTTACAGGGGGGACAGGATGGCTACACCTTC. It encodes CASSLQGGQDGYTF. Looking up the rest from reference TRBV11-2 and TRBJ1-2 gives the full variable domain: EAGVAQSPRYKIIEKRQSVAFWCNPISGHATLYWYQQILGQGPKLLIQFQNNGVVDDSQLPKDRFSAERLKGVDSTLKIQPAKLEDSAVYLCASSLQGGQDGYTFGSGTRLTVV.

CDR3 sequence: CASSFLELEKLFF. The CDR3 DNA follows: TGTGCCAGCAGCTTTTTAGAGTTGGAAAAACTGTTTTTT. The chain employs TRBV7-9 and TRBJ1-4; D remains ambiguous. This CDR3 contains 13 residues. The V end was cut by 3 bases, the J end by 8 bases, with 10 bases between. Germline-derived CDR1 and CDR2 are SEHNR and FQNEAQ (reference sequence).

V usage is TRBV4-3 and J usage is TRBJ1-1; maybe TRBD1 (5 bases). The V end lost 0 bases, the J end lost 5 bases, and 10 bases lay between the germline ends. The germline gives CDR1 LGHNA, CDR2 YSLEER. This CDR3 is built from 14 residues. The CDR3 is CASSQERDSTEAFF. CDR3 nucleotides: TGCGCCAGCAGCCAAGAAAGGGACTCGACTGAAGCTTTCTTT.

J is TRBJ2-1 and V is TRBV9; 9 positions match TRBD2. The V gene end was trimmed by 0 bases and the J gene end by 15 bases; junction bases not matched to a gene: 13. The germline V gene encodes CDR1 SGDLS and CDR2 YYNGEE. This CDR3 spans 15 amino acids. The CDR3 is CASSVGGSGSPDRFF. The CDR3 DNA sequence: TGTGCCAGCAGCGTAGGGGGTAGCGGGAGCCCTGACCGGTTCTTC. The full variable domain, completed using reference TRBV9 and TRBJ2-1, is DSGVTQTPKHLITATGQRVTLRCSPRSGDLSVYWYQQSLDQGLQFLIQYYNGEERAKGNILERFSAQQFPDLHSELNLSSLELGDSALYFCASSVGGSGSPDRFFGPGTRLTVL.

V is TRBV27 and J is TRBJ2-7, with TRBD2 matching over 11 bases. In germline, CDR1 is MNHEY, CDR2 SMNVEV (reference sequence). J lost 3 bases, V lost 6 bases, and 7 bases had no gene match. CDR3 length equals 15 residues. The CDR3 DNA reads as TGTGCCAGCAGCCTCACTAGCGGGGGTTTCTACGAGCAGTACTTC. Amino acids: CASSLTSGGFYEQYF.

This clone occurred a few times. The genes are TRBV4-3 and TRBJ2-7, with D possibly being TRBD1 (5 bases). V dropped 4 bases and J dropped 1 base, with 11 bases sitting between them. The CDR3 length is 14 residues. The germline V gene has CDR1 LGHNA and CDR2 YSLEER. In DNA form, the CDR3 reads TGCGCCAGCAGCCCCAGCAGGGTTTCCTACGAGCAGTACTTC. Amino acids: CASSPSRVSYEQYF.